Below, 12 T cell receptor beta chains from the same sample are listed, as sequenced in a study of T cell repertoires in cytomegalovirus infection. TCRdb passed the reads through MiXCR, listing each CDR3 protein once. The sample shows 300,000 to 400,000 distinct CDR3 sequences, more than 8% of them seen only once. The specimen was PBMCs. The receptors originated from a human donor in good health (CMV status not recorded). Some clones in this sample may be carry-over from other donors' samples.

V gene TRBV11-1 combines with J gene TRBJ2-3; TRBD2 is a possible D gene (5 bases). The CDR3 consists of 14 residues. The V gene's germline CDR1 is SGHAT and CDR2 FQDESV (reference sequence). Trimming shortened V by 2 bases and J by 8 bases, and 14 bases separated the two germline ends. The CDR3 bases are TGTGCCAGCAGCTTAAACGGGATCGGCCCTACGCAGTATTTT. Amino acids: CASSLNGIGPTQYF. Using reference TRBV11-1 and TRBJ2-3 for the parts outside the CDR3, the full variable domain is EAEVAQSPRYKITEKSQAVAFWCDPISGHATLYWYRQILGQGPELLVQFQDESVVDDSQLPKDRFSAERLKGVDSTLKIQPAELGDSAMYLCASSLNGIGPTQYFGPGTRLTVL.

The gene calls are TRBV6-2 or TRBV6-3 and TRBJ2-7; maybe TRBD1 (6 bases). CDR3 size: 17 residues. Germline CDR1 is MNHEY and CDR2 is SVGEGT. V shed 0 bases and J shed 9 bases, with 24 bases lying between them. This chain's CDR3 is CASSYSPQRDKTRGQYF. The CDR3 nucleotides read TGTGCCAGCAGTTACTCTCCACAGAGGGACAAGACCAGAGGGCAGTACTTC.

A few counts support this clonotype. V gene TRBV10-3 combines with J gene TRBJ2-4, with D perhaps matching TRBD1 (6 bases). Germline V gene lookup returns CDR1 ENHRY and CDR2 SYGVKD. Trimming cost V 3 bases and J 0 bases, with 9 bases left between them. The CDR3 loop spans 15 amino acids. CDR3 bases: TGTGCCATCAGTGACACAGGGCTAGCCAAAAACATTCAGTACTTC. It yields the protein CAISDTGLAKNIQYF.

This clonotype was found a few times. The V gene is TRBV4-2, the J gene TRBJ2-3; 9 bases map to TRBD1. CDR3 length: 16 residues. The germline gives CDR1 LGHNA, CDR2 YNFKEQ. V dropped 1 base and J dropped 5; count of bases not matched to a gene: 7. The CDR3 loop reads CASSQGASTGGDTQYF. CDR3 DNA sequence: TGTGCCAGCAGCCAAGGAGCTTCGACAGGGGGAGATACGCAGTATTTT.

This clonotype was observed at least ten times. The chain carries TRBV7-2 and TRBJ1-2; the D is unclear. The CDR3 sequence is 13 residues long. With 4 bases removed from V and 4 bases from J, the gap between germline ends came to 10 bases. Germline CDR1 and CDR2: SGHTA and FQGNSA. Here the CDR3 reads CASSSRRTYGYTF. CDR3 nucleotide sequence: TGTGCCAGCAGCTCACGACGCACCTATGGCTACACCTTC. The full variable domain, its missing parts supplied by reference TRBV7-2 and TRBJ1-2, is GAGVSQSPSNKVTEKGKDVELRCDPISGHTALYWYRQSLGQGLEFLIYFQGNSAPDKSGLPSDRFSAERTGGSVSTLTIQRTQQEDSAVYLCASSSRRTYGYTFGSGTRLTVV.

This clonotype was recorded at least ten times. V is TRBV7-8 and J is TRBJ2-5; the D call may be TRBD1 or TRBD2 (5 bases each). Germline V gene data show CDR1 as SGHVS and CDR2 as FQNEAQ. V was pared by 8 bases and J by 1 base, with 14 bases between. This CDR3 is 14 amino acids long. The CDR3 sequence is CASSRGRTQETQYF. The CDR3, as DNA: TGTGCCAGCTCCCGGGGACGGACCCAAGAGACCCAGTACTTC.

The chain joins TRBV30 to TRBJ2-3, with D hard to call. There are 13 residues in the CDR3. Germline lookup yields CDR1 GTSNPN and CDR2 SVGIG (reference sequence). The V end lost 4 bases, the J end lost 1 base, and 9 bases lay between the germline ends. The CDR3 nucleotides are TGTGCCTGGACACCCAAGGGCACAGATACGCAGTATTTT. This gives the protein CAWTPKGTDTQYF.

In this sample, this clonotype turned up many times. The chain joins TRBV7-2 to TRBJ2-7; D gene uncertain. CDR3 length: 13 residues. V lost 2 bases to trimming and J lost 3 bases, with 8 bases between them. Germline V gene lookup returns CDR1 SGHTA and CDR2 FQGNSA. The CDR3 bases are TGTGCCAGCAGCTTATGGGCCCTCTACGAGCAGTACTTC. Translating it yields CASSLWALYEQYF.

This clonotype came up many times. The genes are TRBV4-1 and TRBJ2-7; D not certain. The CDR3 runs to 15 residues. With 0 bases removed from V and 4 bases from J, the gap between germline ends came to 13 bases. Germline-derived CDR1 and CDR2 are MGHRA and YSYEKL. The chain's CDR3 is CASSQERNPPYEQYF. CDR3 nucleotides: TGCGCCAGCAGCCAAGAAAGGAACCCTCCTTACGAGCAGTACTTC.

This clonotype was counted ten times or more. The chain is built from TRBV28 and TRBJ1-6; maybe TRBD1 (5 bases). There are 13 residues in the CDR3. Germline V CDR1 and CDR2: MDHEN, SYDVKM. CDR3 coding DNA: TGTGCGACGCGGGTACTGGGGGAATCACCCCTCCACTTT. It specifies CATRVLGESPLHF.

This chain links TRBV7-8 with TRBJ1-5; TRBD1 matches 8 bases. The CDR3 extends over 14 amino acids. V dropped 6 bases and J dropped 8; count of bases not matched to a gene: 9. The germline V gene encodes CDR1 SGHVS and CDR2 FQNEAQ. The CDR3 DNA is TGTGCCAGCAGTCCACGGGACAGGTCTAAGCCCCAGCATTTT. Amino acids: CASSPRDRSKPQHF.

The gene calls are TRBV7-6 and TRBJ2-7, with 11 bases lining up with TRBD2. There are 15 residues in the CDR3. Germline CDR1 reads SGHVS; CDR2 reads FNYEAQ. The J segment lost 4 bases and the V segment lost 5 bases, leaving 7 bases of the junction unmatched. The CDR3 nucleotides are TGTGCCAGCAGCCCTAGCGGGAGGACCCTATACGAGCAGTACTTC. It translates to CASSPSGRTLYEQYF.